These 6 T cell receptor beta chains were sequenced from one sample in a study of neurological immune-mediated disorders. The time point is: longitudinal time-point 3. MiXCR was run by TCRdb on the 5' RACE reads, yielding one entry per CDR3 protein. Of fewer than 85,000 distinct CDR3 sequences listed, around 4% are singletons. The sequencing sample was made of PBMCs. The receptor set was obtained from a woman between 55 and 75 years old with multiple sclerosis.

This clonotype was seen ten or more times. V is TRBV5-1 and J is TRBJ2-5; possible D gene TRBD2, 5 bases. Between the trimmed V and J ends, which lost 3 bases and 5 bases, there was a span of 8 bases. Germline CDR1 and CDR2: SGHRS and YFSETQ. The CDR3 is 12 residues long. CDR3 in DNA: TGCGCCAGCAGCTGGGAGAAGGAGACCCAGTACTTC. It specifies CASSWEKETQYF.

This clonotype was detected ten times or more. The chain combines TRBV20-1 with TRBJ2-2; D unresolved. Germline V gives CDR1 DFQATT, CDR2 SNEGSKA (reference sequence). Trimming took 2 bases from V and 5 from J, leaving 9 bases between them. This CDR3 comprises 13 residues. The CDR3 here is CSARRAWTGELFF. The CDR3 bases are TGCAGTGCTAGACGGGCGTGGACCGGGGAGCTGTTTTTT.

This clonotype was picked up many times. The J gene is TRBJ2-1, the V gene TRBV6-5; the match to TRBD1 covers 8 bases. This CDR3 spans 15 amino acids. V trimming: 5 bases; J trimming: 2 bases; junction bases outside the gene matches: 5. Germline V lookup: CDR1 MNHEY, CDR2 SVGAGI. CDR3 sequence (DNA): TGTGCCAGCAGTCGACAGGGGCGCCCCTACAATGAGCAGTTCTTC. It is translated as CASSRQGRPYNEQFF.

This clonotype was observed many times. This rearrangement joins TRBV4-1 to TRBJ2-1; no clear D. This CDR3 is 14 amino acids long. Germline CDR1 reads MGHRA; CDR2 reads YSYEKL. Trimming stripped 2 bases from V and 6 bases from J, with 11 bases between. The CDR3 spells CASSQLGKSNEQFF. Here the CDR3 DNA reads TGCGCCAGCAGCCAATTAGGGAAATCCAATGAGCAGTTCTTC.

This clonotype showed up just a few times. The chain links TRBV29-1 to TRBJ2-7; maybe TRBD2 (6 bases). CDR1 is SQVTM, CDR2 ANQGSEA, per germline. Trimming took off 2 bases at V and 7 bases at J, with 6 bases between the two ends. The CDR3 sequence is 10 residues long. This CDR3 is CSVERGEQYF. The DNA for the CDR3 is TGCAGCGTTGAACGGGGGGAGCAGTACTTC.

This clonotype was observed at least ten times. The CDR3 loop is CASSLTGRAKVYEQYF. In DNA, the CDR3 is TGTGCCAGCAGCTTAACAGGGCGCGCAAAAGTCTACGAGCAGTACTTC. The chain recombines TRBV5-5 with TRBJ2-7, with D possibly matching TRBD1 (6 bases). Trimming took 2 bases from V and 3 from J, leaving 18 bases between them. CDR1 is SGHKS, CDR2 YYEKEE, per germline (reference sequence). The CDR3 loop spans 16 amino acids. The entire variable domain, with the rest obtained from reference TRBV5-5 and TRBJ2-7, is as follows: DAGVTQSPTHLIKTRGQQVTLRCSPISGHKSVSWYQQVLGQGPQFIFQYYEKEERGRGNFPDRFSARQFPNYSSELNVNALLLGDSALYLCASSLTGRAKVYEQYFGPGTRLTVT.